This TCR beta chain was recorded in a study of cytomegalovirus exposure and HLA in healthy donors. Study-level background: Early released data comprised around 80 million unique TCRs from HLA-typed donors. Study-wide results and limits: Cytomegalovirus association was listed for 170 or so TCR beta chains. Certain sequence variants were highly shared and formed a cluster, and this cluster was likely a sequencing artifact. Fewer N-insertions (relative to the approximately 700-donor mean) were reportedly seen in an Asian-associated ancestry cluster in a later analysis.

The PCR ran on 60 Vbeta and 13 Jbeta primers. Generated by immunoSEQ multiplex PCR, the TCRdb table keeps only in-frame clones and is missing some. This repertoire shows 150,000 to 200,000 clones, approximately 78% found once; its top ten account for 5.5% to 7.5%. Turning to this clone: As yet, its antigen is unknown.

The specimen sequenced was PBMCs. This receptor was obtained from a woman aged 45-65 years in good health and CMV-seropositive.

The CDR3: CASSLDRDRVDTQYF. DNA for the CDR3: TGTGCCAGCAGCTTAGATCGGGACAGGGTCGATACGCAGTATTTT. This chain uses TRBV11-2 with TRBJ2-3; 9 positions match TRBD1. The CDR3 is 15 amino acids. V lost 0 bases to trimming and J lost 6 bases; unmatched junction nucleotides: 4. The germline gives CDR1 SGHAT, CDR2 FQNNGV.